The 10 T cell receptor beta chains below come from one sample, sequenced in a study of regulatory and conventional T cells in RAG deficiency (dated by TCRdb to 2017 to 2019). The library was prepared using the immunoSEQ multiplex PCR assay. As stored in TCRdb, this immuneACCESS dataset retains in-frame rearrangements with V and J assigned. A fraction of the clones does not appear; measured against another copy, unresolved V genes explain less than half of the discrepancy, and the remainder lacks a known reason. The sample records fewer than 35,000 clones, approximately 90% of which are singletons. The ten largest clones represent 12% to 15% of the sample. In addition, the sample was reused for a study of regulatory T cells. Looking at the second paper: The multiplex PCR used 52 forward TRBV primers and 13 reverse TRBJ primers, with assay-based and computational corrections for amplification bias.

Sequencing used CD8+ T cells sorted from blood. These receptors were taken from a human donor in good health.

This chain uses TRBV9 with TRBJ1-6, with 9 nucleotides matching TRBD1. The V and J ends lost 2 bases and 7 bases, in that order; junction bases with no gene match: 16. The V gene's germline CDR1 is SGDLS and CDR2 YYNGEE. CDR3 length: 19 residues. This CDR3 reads CASSVALTGTGTINSPLHF. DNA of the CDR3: TGTGCCAGCAGCGTGGCTCTAACCGGGACAGGGACAATCAATTCACCCCTCCACTTT.

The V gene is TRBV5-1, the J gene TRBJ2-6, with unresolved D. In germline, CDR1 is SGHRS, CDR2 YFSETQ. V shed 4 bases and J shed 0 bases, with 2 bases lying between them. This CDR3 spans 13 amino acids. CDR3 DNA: TGCGCCAGCAGCCCCTCTGGGGCCAACGTCCTGACTTTC. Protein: CASSPSGANVLTF.

The CDR3: CASSETLTGPIYGYTF. DNA of the CDR3: TGTGCCAGCAGTGAAACCCTGACAGGGCCTATCTATGGCTACACCTTC. The genes are TRBV2 and TRBJ1-2, with 7 bases lining up with TRBD1. V trimming: 2 bases; J trimming: 4 bases; junction bases outside the gene matches: 10. CDR3 length equals 16 residues. Looked up from germline, CDR1 is SNHLY and CDR2 is FYNNEI. The entire variable domain, with the rest obtained from reference TRBV2 and TRBJ1-2, is as follows: EPEVTQTPSHQVTQMGQEVILRCVPISNHLYFYWYRQILGQKVEFLVSFYNNEISEKSEIFDDQFSVERPDGSNFTLKIRSTKLEDSAMYFCASSETLTGPIYGYTFGSGTRLTVV.

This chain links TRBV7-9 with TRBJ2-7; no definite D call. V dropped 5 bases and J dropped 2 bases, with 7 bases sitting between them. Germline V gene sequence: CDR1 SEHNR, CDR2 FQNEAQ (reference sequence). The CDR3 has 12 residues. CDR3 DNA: TGTGCCAGCAGCCGAACCACCTACGAGCAGTACTTC. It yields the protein CASSRTTYEQYF. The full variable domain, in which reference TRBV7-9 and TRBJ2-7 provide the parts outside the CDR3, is DTGVSQNPRHKITKRGQNVTFRCDPISEHNRLYWYRQTLGQGPEFLTYFQNEAQLEKSRLLSDRFSAERPKGSFSTLEIQRTEQGDSAMYLCASSRTTYEQYFGPGTRLTVT.

The CDR3 is CAWSVGQGPYNEQFF. The CDR3 nucleotides are TGTGCCTGGAGTGTGGGACAGGGGCCCTACAATGAGCAGTTCTTC. The J gene is TRBJ2-1, the V gene TRBV30; 10 positions agree with TRBD1. Germline CDR1 is GTSNPN and CDR2 is SVGIG (reference sequence). This CDR3 has 15 residues. Germline trimming cut 0 bases from V and 2 bases from J; bases unmatched to any gene: 1.

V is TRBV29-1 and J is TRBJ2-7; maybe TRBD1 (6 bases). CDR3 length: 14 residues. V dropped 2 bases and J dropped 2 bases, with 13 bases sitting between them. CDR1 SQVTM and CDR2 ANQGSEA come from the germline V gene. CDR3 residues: CSVELNRAPYEQYF. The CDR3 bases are TGCAGCGTTGAACTTAACAGGGCTCCCTACGAGCAGTACTTC.

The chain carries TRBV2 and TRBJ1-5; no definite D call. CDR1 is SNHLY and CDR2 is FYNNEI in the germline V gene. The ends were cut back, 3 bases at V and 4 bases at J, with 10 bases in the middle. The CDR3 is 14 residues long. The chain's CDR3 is CASSDYRKNQPQHF. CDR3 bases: TGTGCCAGCAGTGATTACAGAAAGAATCAGCCCCAGCATTTT.

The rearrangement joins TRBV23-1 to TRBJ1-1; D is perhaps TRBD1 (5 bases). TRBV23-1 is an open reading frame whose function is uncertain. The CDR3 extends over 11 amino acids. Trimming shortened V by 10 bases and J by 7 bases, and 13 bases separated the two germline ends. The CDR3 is CANSRDGEAFF. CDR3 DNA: TGCGCCAACTCCAGGGACGGTGAAGCTTTCTTT.

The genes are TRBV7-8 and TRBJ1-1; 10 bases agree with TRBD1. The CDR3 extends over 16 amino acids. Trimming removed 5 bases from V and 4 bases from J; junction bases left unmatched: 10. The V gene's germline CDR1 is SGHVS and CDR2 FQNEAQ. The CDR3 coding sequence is TGTGCCAGCAGCCAATTACCCGGGACAGGGGTCACTGAAGCTTTCTTT. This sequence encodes CASSQLPGTGVTEAFF. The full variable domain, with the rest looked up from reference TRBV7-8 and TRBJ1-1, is GAGVSQSPRYKVAKRGQDVALRCDPISGHVSLFWYQQALGQGPEFLTYFQNEAQLDKSGLPSDRFFAERPEGSVSTLKIQRTQQEDSAVYLCASSQLPGTGVTEAFFGQGTRLTVV.

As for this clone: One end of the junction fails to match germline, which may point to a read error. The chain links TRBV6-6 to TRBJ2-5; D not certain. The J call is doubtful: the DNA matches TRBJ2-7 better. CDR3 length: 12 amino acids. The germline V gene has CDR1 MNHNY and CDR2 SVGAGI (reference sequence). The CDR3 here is CASTYGGYEQYF. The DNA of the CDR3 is TGTGCCAGCACTTACGGTGGGTACGAGCAGTACTTC.